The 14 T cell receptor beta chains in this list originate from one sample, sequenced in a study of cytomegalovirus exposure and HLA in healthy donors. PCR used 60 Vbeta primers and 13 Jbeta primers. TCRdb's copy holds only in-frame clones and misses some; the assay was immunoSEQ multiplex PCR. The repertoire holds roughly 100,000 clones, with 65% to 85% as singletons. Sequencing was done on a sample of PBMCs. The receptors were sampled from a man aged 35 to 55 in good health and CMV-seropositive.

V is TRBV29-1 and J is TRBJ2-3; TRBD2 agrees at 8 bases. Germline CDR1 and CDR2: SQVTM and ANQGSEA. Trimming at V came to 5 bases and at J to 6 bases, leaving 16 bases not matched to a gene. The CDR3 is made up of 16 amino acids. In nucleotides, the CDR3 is TGCAGCGTTAGGGGGTCGATTAGCGGGACTTCGGATACGCAGTATTTT. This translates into CSVRGSISGTSDTQYF.

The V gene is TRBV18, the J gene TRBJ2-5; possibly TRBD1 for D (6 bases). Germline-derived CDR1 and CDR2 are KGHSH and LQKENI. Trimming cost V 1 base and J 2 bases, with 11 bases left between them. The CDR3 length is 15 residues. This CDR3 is CASSPLGGSQETQYF. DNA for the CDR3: TGTGCCAGCTCACCACTAGGGGGATCTCAAGAGACCCAGTACTTC.

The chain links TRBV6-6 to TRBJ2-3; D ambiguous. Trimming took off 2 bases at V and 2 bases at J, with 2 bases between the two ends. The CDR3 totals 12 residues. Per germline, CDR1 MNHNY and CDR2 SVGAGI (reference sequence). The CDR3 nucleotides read TGTGCCAGCAGTTACCTCACAGATACGCAGTATTTT. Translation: CASSYLTDTQYF.

For the CDR3, the DNA is TGTGCCAGTGGGCAGAACACCGGGGAGCTGTTTTTT. It specifies CASGQNTGELFF. The chain employs TRBV19 and TRBJ2-2; the D is unclear. This CDR3 is 12 amino acids long. The germline CDR1 and CDR2 sequences are LNHDA and SQIVND (reference sequence). Deletions cut 8 bases from V and 1 base from J, with 5 bases between.

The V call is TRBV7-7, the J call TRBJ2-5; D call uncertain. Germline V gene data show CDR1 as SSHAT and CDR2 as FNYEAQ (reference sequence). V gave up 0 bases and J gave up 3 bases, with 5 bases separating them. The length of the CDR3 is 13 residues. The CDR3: CASSLATEETQYF. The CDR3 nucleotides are TGTGCCAGCAGCTTAGCTACGGAAGAGACCCAGTACTTC.

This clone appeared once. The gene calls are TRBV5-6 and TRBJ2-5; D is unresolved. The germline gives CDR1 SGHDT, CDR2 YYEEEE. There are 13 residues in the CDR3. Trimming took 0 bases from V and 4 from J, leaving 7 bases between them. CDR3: CASSLGVRETQYF. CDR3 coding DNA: TGTGCCAGCAGCTTGGGAGTTCGAGAGACCCAGTACTTC.

CDR3 sequence reads: CASRPRTGQGSGNGYTF. The CDR3 coding sequence is TGCGCCAGCAGGCCAAGGACGGGACAGGGTTCCGGTAATGGCTACACCTTC. The rearrangement links TRBV10-1 to TRBJ1-2; TRBD1 agrees at 9 bases. The V segment lost 6 bases and the J segment 6 bases; nucleotides outside the gene matches: 17. The CDR3 has 17 residues. The V gene's germline CDR1 is WNHNN and CDR2 SYGVQD (reference sequence).

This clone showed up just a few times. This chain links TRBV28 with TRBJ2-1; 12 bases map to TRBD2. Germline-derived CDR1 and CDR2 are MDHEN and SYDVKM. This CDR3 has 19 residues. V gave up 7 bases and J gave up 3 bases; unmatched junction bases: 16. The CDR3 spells CASTALRLAGVGVYNEQFF. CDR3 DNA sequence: TGTGCCAGCACTGCTCTGAGACTAGCGGGAGTTGGGGTCTACAATGAGCAGTTCTTC.

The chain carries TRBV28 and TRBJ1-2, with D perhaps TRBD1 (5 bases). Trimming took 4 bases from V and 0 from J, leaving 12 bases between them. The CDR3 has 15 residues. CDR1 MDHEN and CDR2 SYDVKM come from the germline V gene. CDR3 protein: CASSYQTVSNYGYTF. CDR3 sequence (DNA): TGTGCCAGCAGTTACCAGACAGTTTCTAACTATGGCTACACCTTC.

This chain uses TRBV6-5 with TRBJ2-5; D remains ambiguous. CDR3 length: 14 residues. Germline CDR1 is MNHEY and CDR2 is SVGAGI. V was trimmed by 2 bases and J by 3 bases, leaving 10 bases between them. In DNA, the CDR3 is TGTGCCAGCAGTTACGGGCAGAATAAAGAGACCCAGTACTTC. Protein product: CASSYGQNKETQYF.

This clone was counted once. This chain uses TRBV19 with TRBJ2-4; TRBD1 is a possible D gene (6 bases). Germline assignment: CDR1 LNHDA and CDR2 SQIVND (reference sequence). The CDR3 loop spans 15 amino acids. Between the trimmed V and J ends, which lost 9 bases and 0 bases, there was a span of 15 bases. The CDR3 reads CASCTGHLAKNIQYF. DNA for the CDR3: TGTGCCAGCTGTACAGGGCACTTAGCCAAAAACATTCAGTACTTC.

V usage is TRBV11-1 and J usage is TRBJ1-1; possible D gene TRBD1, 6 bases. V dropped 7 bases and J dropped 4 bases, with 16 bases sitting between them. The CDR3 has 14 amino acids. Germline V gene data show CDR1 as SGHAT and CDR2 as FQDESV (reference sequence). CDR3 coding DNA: TGTGCCAGCACCCCCCCACAGGGATTCACTGAAGCTTTCTTT. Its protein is CASTPPQGFTEAFF.

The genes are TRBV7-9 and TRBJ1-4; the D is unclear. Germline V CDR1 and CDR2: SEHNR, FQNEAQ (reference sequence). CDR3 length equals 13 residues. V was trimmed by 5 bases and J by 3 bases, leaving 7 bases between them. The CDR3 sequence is CASSLEANEKLFF. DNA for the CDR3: TGTGCCAGCAGCCTCGAGGCTAATGAAAAACTGTTTTTT.

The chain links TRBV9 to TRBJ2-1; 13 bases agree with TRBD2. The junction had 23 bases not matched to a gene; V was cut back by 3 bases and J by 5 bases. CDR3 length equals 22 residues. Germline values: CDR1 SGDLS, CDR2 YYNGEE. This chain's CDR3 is CASSGGLPTWGGLAGAHNEQFF. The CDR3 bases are TGTGCCAGCAGCGGAGGACTCCCGACTTGGGGTGGACTAGCGGGGGCCCACAATGAGCAGTTCTTC.